This T cell receptor beta chain was obtained from a study of cytomegalovirus exposure and HLA in healthy donors. The PCR ran on 60 Vbeta and 13 Jbeta primers. Some clones are missing from TCRdb's copy, which holds only in-frame ones; the method was immunoSEQ multiplex PCR. Among hundreds of thousands of clones listed, 75% to 80% were seen once. The germline V gene has CDR1 SGHDN and CDR2 FVKESK. Trimming left V 0 bases short and J 3 bases short, with 6 bases between. The CDR3 has 13 residues. The source material was PBMCs. The clonotype was recovered from a male donor in good health and CMV-seronegative. This chain uses TRBV14 with TRBJ2-7; a possible D gene is TRBD2 (5 bases). The CDR3 DNA is TGTGCCAGCAGCCAAGATCGGGGCTACGAGCAGTACTTC. It codes for CASSQDRGYEQYF.